This TCR beta chain was recovered during a study of persistence of HIV-infected CD4 T cells. This was the immunoSEQ version 4 assay in survey mode. Profiling relied on immunoSEQ multiplex PCR, and the TCRdb table lists in-frame clones only, not all of them. The top ten hold 5% to 7.5% of the sample, which has under 40,000 clones, roughly 82% seen once. The CDR3 has 14 residues. J was trimmed by 4 bases and V by 5 bases; bases with no gene match: 5. CDR1 is SGHNT, CDR2 YENEEA, per germline. Lysates of CMV-infected fibroblasts at 9.5 to 10 ug/mL stimulated these cells. Sorted nonresponding memory CD4+ T cells were CD40L-negative, CD69-negative, CD45RO-high. Adults with HIV-1 started suppressive ART while chronically infected. Before stimulation, PBMCs underwent CD8+ T cell depletion. The study's findings and limits: TCRbeta richness was lower in CMV- and Gag-responding cells than in anti-CD3/anti-CD28-responding cells.

This clone was found a few times. Its antigen is currently unknown. The receptor was isolated from an adult woman with HIV who was CMV-seropositive. Sequences were derived from CD4+ T cells sorted from PBMCs after 18-hour stimulation, sampled from a patient who received antiretroviral therapy. The rearrangement joins TRBV11-3 to TRBJ1-3; 7 nucleotides agree with TRBD1. CDR3 nucleotide sequence: TGTGCCAGCAGCGCCCGGGACAGAGGAAACACCATATATTTT. Encoded protein: CASSARDRGNTIYF.